This T cell receptor (beta chain) emerged from a study of control samples from healthy donors and cancer patients. TCRdb keeps only in-frame clones here, not all; method: immunoSEQ multiplex PCR. Found here are about 53,000 clones, approximately 90% of them singletons; the top ten hold around 15%. V lost 2 bases to trimming and J lost 10 bases, with 16 bases between them. CDR3 size: 14 residues. Germline V gene sequence: CDR1 KGHDR, CDR2 SFDVKD. The chain recombines TRBV24-1 with TRBJ1-2; maybe TRBD1 (5 bases). The clonotype originates from a man between 60 and 70 years old with head and neck cancer. The sample consisted of PBMCs. DNA for the CDR3: TGTGCCACCAGTGATTCCACGGGACCGGCCTTCTACACCTTC. Protein sequence: CATSDSTGPAFYTF.